The rows below give T cell receptor beta chains drawn from one sample of a study of PD-L1 blockade in urothelial cancer. The data were produced by immunoSEQ multiplex PCR, yet TCRdb's version contains in-frame clones alone and is incomplete. The data show 50,000 or so clones, roughly 86% seen once. Sequencing used PBMCs, obtained around atezolizumab (anti-PD-L1) treatment. These receptors originate from a man aged 55-75 years with urothelial cancer. The conserved cysteine and the conserved F or W are not part of the CDR3 here.

length: 12
V: TRBV13
CDR3: ASSPQGVSYGYT

length: 10
V: TRBV6-5
CDR3: ASSYRGGPLH

length: 12
V: TRBV7-7
CDR3: ASSALLGGETQY

length: 14
V: TRBV6-6
CDR3: ASSYYRDRGNNEQF

length: 15
V: TRBV6-1
CDR3: ASSEGPASSYNSPLH

length: 12
V: TRBV2
CDR3: ASSRVLASGELF

length: 11
V: TRBV5-6
CDR3: ASSIDRVSGYT

length: 15
V: TRBV19
CDR3: ASSTSPTPATNEKLF

length: 10
V: TRBV19
CDR3: ASNSQGGGYT

length: 12
V: TRBV28
CDR3: ASSPTSGGSEQF

length: 14
V: TRBV6-6
CDR3: ASSARGRGRVDEQY

length: 12
V: TRBV18
CDR3: ASSPANTPDTQY

length: 13
V: TRBV18
CDR3: ASSPFGGPNEKLF

length: 16
V: TRBV7-2
CDR3: ASSPQGQLHSGANVLT

length: 13
V: TRBV6-5
CDR3: ASSPGTVSNQPQH

length: 12
V: TRBV7-2
CDR3: ASSLGPGEKTQY

length: 13
V: TRBV10-3
CDR3: AIKADRGRSDTQY

length: 12
V: TRBV5-1
CDR3: ASSVEAGNQPQH

length: 14
V: TRBV5-1
CDR3: ASSTRQGVNTGELF

length: 16
V: TRBV18
CDR3: ASSKGAPARSSTDTQY

length: 13
V: TRBV7-9
CDR3: ASSFYTGTNTEAF

length: 11
V: TRBV5-4
CDR3: ASRRDGSYGYT

length: 12
V: TRBV4-1
CDR3: ASSQGPIEAAQH

length: 12
V: TRBV30
CDR3: AWTASGFQETQY

length: 14
V: TRBV7-3
CDR3: ASSYAGTSGGGEQF

length: 12
V: TRBV9
CDR3: ASSVGAEGIGYT

length: 17
V: TRBV27
CDR3: ASSLTTATINRGQETQY

length: 10
V: TRBV19
CDR3: ATRAASTEAF

length: 16
V: TRBV9
CDR3: ASSVVPMGRGAYNEQF

length: 11
V: TRBV11-2
CDR3: ASSLGLAKTQY

length: 12
V: TRBV7-3
CDR3: ASSWQGGRETQY

length: 14
V: TRBV4-2
CDR3: ASSQEGRGVVDEQF

length: 12
V: TRBV6-6
CDR3: ASKRDRAYEKLF

length: 10
V: TRBV7-8
CDR3: ASSPSSGDSF

length: 11
V: TRBV15
CDR3: ATQRGTNEKLF

length: 13
V: TRBV2
CDR3: ASSPTGGSVQPQH

length: 14
V: TRBV4-2
CDR3: ASSGRLAGDYNEQF

length: 12
V: TRBV5-4
CDR3: ASSSYDRNYGYT

length: 12
V: TRBV7-6
CDR3: ASSLAAGVTGYT

length: 11
V: TRBV21-1
CDR3: ASPVRASYEQY

length: 11
V: TRBV2
CDR3: ASSDRSDYEQY

length: 11
V: TRBV4-2
CDR3: ASSQDVRQPQH

length: 13
V: TRBV5-4
CDR3: ASSLAASGAYEQY

length: 15
V: TRBV2
CDR3: ASSAGTGGGRTDTQY

length: 15
V: TRBV5-1
CDR3: ASSSRGGGANTGELF